A selection of T cell receptor beta chains follows, all from one sample in a study of T cell responses to AZD1222 COVID-19 vaccine. Measured with immunoSEQ multiplex PCR; TCRdb has only the in-frame clones, and not every one. The sample lists 150,000 to 200,000 clones; roughly 93% were seen once. This material consisted of peripheral blood, taken on day 0 of AZD1222 vaccination. The receptors here all came from an adult in good health. Each CDR3 is given with its conserved first and last residue. D genes are given only for firm matches. Clone size is shown for a subset of rows, as once, few, many or a class of expanded clone.

J: TRBJ2-7
D: TRBD1
V: TRBV29-1
size: -
DNA: TGCAGCGTTGTTGCCGGACAGGGGAAGCACTACGAGCAGTACTTC
CDR3: CSVVAGQGKHYEQYF

J: TRBJ2-2
D: -
V: TRBV30
size: -
DNA: TGTGCCTGGAATAGCGGGGAGCTGTTTTTT
CDR3: CAWNSGELFF

J: TRBJ1-2
D: -
V: TRBV19
size: -
DNA: TGTGCCAGTACGGCGGGGAACTATGGCTACACCTTC
CDR3: CASTAGNYGYTF

J: TRBJ2-7
D: TRBD2
V: TRBV5-4
size: -
DNA: TGTGCCAGCAGCTCAGCGGGGGCCCCCTACGAGCAGTACTTC
CDR3: CASSSAGAPYEQYF

J: TRBJ1-2
D: -
V: TRBV10-3
size: -
DNA: TGTGCCATCAGTTCACAGGGTTCGGGACACTATGGCTACACCTTC
CDR3: CAISSQGSGHYGYTF

J: TRBJ2-1
D: -
V: TRBV11-2
size: -
DNA: TGTGCCAGCAGCTTAGACGGCACAAGGGGTGAGCAGTTCTTC
CDR3: CASSLDGTRGEQFF

J: TRBJ2-2
D: TRBD1
V: TRBV29-1
size: -
DNA: TGCAGCGTCGACAGGGGTTTAACCGGGGAGCTGTTTTTT
CDR3: CSVDRGLTGELFF

J: TRBJ2-7
D: TRBD1
V: TRBV27
size: once
DNA: TGTGCCAGCAGTTTAGACAGGGGATTCGTTCAGTACTTC
CDR3: CASSLDRGFVQYF

J: TRBJ2-7
D: -
V: TRBV6-5
size: -
DNA: TGTGCCAGCAGGCCGACAGGCCTCTACGAGCAGTACTTC
CDR3: CASRPTGLYEQYF

J: TRBJ1-5
D: -
V: TRBV18
size: -
DNA: TGTGCCAGCTCACCACGATCCGATCAGCCCCAGCATTTT
CDR3: CASSPRSDQPQHF

J: TRBJ2-7
D: -
V: TRBV10-3
size: -
DNA: TGTGCCATCAGTGAGTCGTCCGGGCCCCACTACGAGCAGTACTTC
CDR3: CAISESSGPHYEQYF

J: TRBJ1-1
D: -
V: TRBV7-9
size: -
DNA: TGTGCCAGCAGTTACCAGGTTTCGGACACTGAAGCTTTCTTT
CDR3: CASSYQVSDTEAFF

J: TRBJ1-1
D: -
V: TRBV18
size: few
DNA: TGTGCCAGCTCACAACAGGGGAACACTGAAGCTTTCTTT
CDR3: CASSQQGNTEAFF

J: TRBJ2-1
D: TRBD2
V: TRBV5-1
size: -
DNA: TGCGCCAGCAGCCTCGGCACTAGCGGGGGCTACAATGAGCAGTTCTTC
CDR3: CASSLGTSGGYNEQFF

J: TRBJ2-1
D: -
V: TRBV11-2
size: -
DNA: TGTGCCAGCAGCTTAGCGGGTAAGGACAATGAGCAGTTCTTC
CDR3: CASSLAGKDNEQFF

J: TRBJ2-7
D: -
V: TRBV19
size: -
DNA: TGTGCCAGTAGTATAGAATCCTACGAGCAGTACTTC
CDR3: CASSIESYEQYF

J: TRBJ1-4
D: -
V: TRBV5-6
size: -
DNA: TGTGCCAGCAGCTGGCAGGGCGCAACTAATGAAAAACTGTTTTTT
CDR3: CASSWQGATNEKLFF

J: TRBJ2-2
D: -
V: TRBV9
size: -
DNA: TGTGCCAGCAGCCAAACAGCGAACACCGGGGAGCTGTTTTTT
CDR3: CASSQTANTGELFF

J: TRBJ1-2
D: -
V: TRBV28
size: -
DNA: TGTGCCAGCAGTTTGGAAGGAGAGTATGGCTACACCTTC
CDR3: CASSLEGEYGYTF

J: TRBJ2-6
D: TRBD2
V: TRBV7-8
size: -
DNA: TGTGCCAGCAGCTTAGGGCCGGGGGGGGCCCGCTCTGGGGCCAACGTCCTGACTTTC
CDR3: CASSLGPGGARSGANVLTF

J: TRBJ1-4
D: -
V: TRBV2
size: -
DNA: TGTGCCAGCAGTCCGAAGCGGGGGGCGGGAGAAAAACTGTTTTTT
CDR3: CASSPKRGAGEKLFF

J: TRBJ1-6
D: TRBD1
V: TRBV23-1
size: -
DNA: TGCGCCAGCAGTCAGACAGGGAGCTCCTATAATTCACCCCTCCACTTT
CDR3: CASSQTGSSYNSPLHF

J: TRBJ2-2
D: TRBD1
V: TRBV11-3
size: once
DNA: TGTGCCAGCAGCCGACAGGGCGGCGGGGAGCTGTTTTTT
CDR3: CASSRQGGGELFF

J: TRBJ2-5
D: TRBD2
V: TRBV19
size: -
DNA: TGTGCCAGTAGTATAGTCCTAGCGGGGACACAAGAGACCCAGTACTTC
CDR3: CASSIVLAGTQETQYF

J: TRBJ1-2
D: TRBD1
V: TRBV5-4
size: -
DNA: TGTGCCAGCAGCCAGGGGGGTGGAAGAAGTGGCTACACCTTC
CDR3: CASSQGGGRSGYTF

J: TRBJ2-1
D: -
V: TRBV27
size: -
DNA: TGTGCCAGCAGTTTTGGGCCCCACACCGATGAGCAGTTCTTC
CDR3: CASSFGPHTDEQFF

J: TRBJ2-1
D: -
V: TRBV5-1
size: -
DNA: TGCGCCAGCAGGGAAGCGAACACTATGACTGAGCAGTTCTTC
CDR3: CASREANTMTEQFF

J: TRBJ1-3
D: -
V: TRBV11-2
size: -
DNA: TGTGCCAGCAGCTTCAGGTCAGGGCCCCACTCTGGAAACACCATATATTTT
CDR3: CASSFRSGPHSGNTIYF

J: TRBJ2-1
D: -
V: TRBV6-4
size: -
DNA: TGTGCCAGCAGTGACTCTGACAAGACGGTCAATGAGCAGTTCTTC
CDR3: CASSDSDKTVNEQFF

J: TRBJ2-3
D: TRBD2
V: TRBV4-3
size: -
DNA: TGCGCCAGCAGCCAAGATTCATCTAGCGGGGGACGCACAGATACGCAGTATTTT
CDR3: CASSQDSSSGGRTDTQYF

J: TRBJ2-7
D: TRBD1
V: TRBV5-4
size: -
DNA: TGTGCCAGCAGCCGGGACAGGGTGTACGAGCAGTACTTC
CDR3: CASSRDRVYEQYF

J: TRBJ2-2
D: -
V: TRBV11-2
size: -
DNA: TGTGCCAGCAGCCCAAGGGATGGCAGGGACCAAACCGGGGAGCTGTTTTTT
CDR3: CASSPRDGRDQTGELFF